This T cell receptor (beta chain) was recorded in a study of siplizumab effects on memory and regulatory T cells. Points from the study as a whole: It was never confirmed that proliferating Tregs from siplizumab cultures were suppressive. There appeared to be greater diversity in naive T cells than in memory cells, and naive T cells seemed major contributors to the alloresponse. No naive or memory phenotype could be assigned to roughly 75-97% of proliferating clones.

The data were produced by immunoSEQ multiplex PCR, yet TCRdb's version contains in-frame clones alone and is incomplete. The repertoire holds tens of thousands of clones, with 90% to 97% as singletons. Turning to this clone: The target antigen is unknown.

Unstimulated TEMRA, naive, memory and effector memory subsets were sequenced in three donor pairs. Germline V CDR1 and CDR2: MNHEY, SMNVEV (reference sequence). Deletions cut 0 bases from V and 4 bases from J, with 10 bases between. The CDR3 covers 14 residues. Material: naive CD8+ T cells sorted from blood. This receptor was taken from a human donor in good health. The chain is built from TRBV27 and TRBJ2-7, with D possibly matching TRBD1 (5 bases). The DNA for the CDR3 is TGTGCCAGCAGTTTATCAGTGGGGCCATACGAGCAGTACTTC. This sequence encodes CASSLSVGPYEQYF.